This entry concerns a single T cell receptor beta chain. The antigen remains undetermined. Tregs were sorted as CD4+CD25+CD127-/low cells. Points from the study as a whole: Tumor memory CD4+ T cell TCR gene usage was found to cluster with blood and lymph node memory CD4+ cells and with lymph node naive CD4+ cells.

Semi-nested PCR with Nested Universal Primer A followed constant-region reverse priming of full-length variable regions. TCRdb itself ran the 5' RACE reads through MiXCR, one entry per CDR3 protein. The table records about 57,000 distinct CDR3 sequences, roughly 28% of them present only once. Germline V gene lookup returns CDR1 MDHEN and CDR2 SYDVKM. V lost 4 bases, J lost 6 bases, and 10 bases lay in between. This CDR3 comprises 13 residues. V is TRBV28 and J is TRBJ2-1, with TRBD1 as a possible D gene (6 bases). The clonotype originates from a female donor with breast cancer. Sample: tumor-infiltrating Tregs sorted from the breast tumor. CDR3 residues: CASSWLGGNEQFF. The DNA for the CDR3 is TGTGCCAGCAGTTGGCTAGGGGGCAATGAGCAGTTCTTC.